The source of this TCR beta chain is a study of blood T cells in healthy people across ages. Combining a sample-barcoded 5' primer with a J-beta primer mix, a second PCR ran for 7 to 11 cycles. MiXCR, run by TCRdb on the 5' RACE reads, gives a single entry per CDR3 protein. The sample comprises about 760,000 distinct CDR3 sequences, more than 20% of which are singletons, and under 10% rests with the top ten. The CDR3 totals 13 residues. In germline, CDR1 is SGHRS, CDR2 YFSETQ. V was trimmed by 5 bases and J by 2 bases, leaving 9 bases between them. These data were also filed under a second study, of T cells of mothers and their children.

The clonotype was recovered from a boy between 10 and 17 years old in good health. Sample: blood. This rearrangement joins TRBV5-1 to TRBJ2-3; D gene uncertain. The CDR3 loop is CASSAFITDTQYF. CDR3 DNA sequence: TGCGCCAGCAGTGCCTTTATCACAGATACGCAGTATTTT.